The TCR beta chain under discussion was sequenced for a study of blood T cells in healthy people across ages. Findings and limits, study-wide: Long-lived donors exceeded aged donors in naive CD4+ cells and diversity.

Trimming stripped 7 bases from V and 4 bases from J, with 17 bases between. From germline, CDR1 is SGHRS and CDR2 YFSETQ. The CDR3 spans 14 residues. On this clonotype: Its antigen is unidentified.

Donors ranged from roughly 6 to 100 years old and were healthy Caucasians in Russia. Each sample used at least 6.5 million PBMCs. Using a J-beta primer mix together with a sample-barcoded 5' primer, a second PCR was run for roughly 7 to 11 cycles. Every molecule of cDNA carried a tag from a template-switch adaptor with 12 random nucleotides. A single record per CDR3 protein comes from TCRdb applying MiXCR to the 5' RACE reads. Of roughly 500,000 distinct CDR3 sequences in the sample, approximately 30% are singletons; the top ten hold under 20%. The receptor's source is an older woman in good health. The sequenced sample consisted of blood. This chain connects TRBV5-1 to TRBJ2-5, with a weak D call TRBD2 (6 bases). CDR3 nucleotides: TGCGCCAGCCGAGTCGAAAACGGGGGAGAGACCCAGTACTTC. It encodes CASRVENGGETQYF.